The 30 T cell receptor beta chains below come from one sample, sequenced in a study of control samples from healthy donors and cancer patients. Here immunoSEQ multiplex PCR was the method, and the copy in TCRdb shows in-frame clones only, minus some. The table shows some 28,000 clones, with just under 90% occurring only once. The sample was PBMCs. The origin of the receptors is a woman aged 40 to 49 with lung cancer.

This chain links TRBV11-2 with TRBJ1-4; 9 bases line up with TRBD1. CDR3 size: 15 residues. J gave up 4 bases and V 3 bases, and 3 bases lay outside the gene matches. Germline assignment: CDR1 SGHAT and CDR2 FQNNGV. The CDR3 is CASSLRDRVNEKLFF. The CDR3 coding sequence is TGTGCCAGCAGCTTGAGGGACAGGGTTAATGAAAAACTGTTTTTT. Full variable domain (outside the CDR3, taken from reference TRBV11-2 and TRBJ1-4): EAGVAQSPRYKIIEKRQSVAFWCNPISGHATLYWYQQILGQGPKLLIQFQNNGVVDDSQLPKDRFSAERLKGVDSTLKIQPAKLEDSAVYLCASSLRDRVNEKLFFGSGTQLSVL.

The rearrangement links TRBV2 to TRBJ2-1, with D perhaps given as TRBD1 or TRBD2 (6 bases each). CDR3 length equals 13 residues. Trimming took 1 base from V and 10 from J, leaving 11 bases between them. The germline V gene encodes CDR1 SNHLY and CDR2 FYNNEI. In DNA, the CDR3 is TGTGCCAGCAGTGAAGGGGGGGCTGGGGAGCAGTTCTTC. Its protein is CASSEGGAGEQFF.

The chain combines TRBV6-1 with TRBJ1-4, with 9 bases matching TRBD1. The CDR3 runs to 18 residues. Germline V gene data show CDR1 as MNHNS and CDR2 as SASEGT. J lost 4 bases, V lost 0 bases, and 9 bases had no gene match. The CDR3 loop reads CASSEAMGTGIGNEKLFF. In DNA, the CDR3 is TGTGCCAGCAGTGAAGCGATGGGGACAGGGATCGGTAATGAAAAACTGTTTTTT.

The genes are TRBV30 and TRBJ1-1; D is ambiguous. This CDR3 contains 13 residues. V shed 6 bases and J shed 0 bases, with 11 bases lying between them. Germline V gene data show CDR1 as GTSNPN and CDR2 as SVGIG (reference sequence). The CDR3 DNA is TGTGCCTGCACTGGACTTTTGAACACTGAAGCTTTCTTT. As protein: CACTGLLNTEAFF.

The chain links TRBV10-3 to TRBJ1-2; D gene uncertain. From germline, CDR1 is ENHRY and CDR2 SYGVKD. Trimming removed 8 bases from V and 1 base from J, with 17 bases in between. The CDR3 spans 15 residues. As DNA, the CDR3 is TGTGCCATCTCCTCAGGACTCCTATTTAACTATGGCTACACCTTC. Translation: CAISSGLLFNYGYTF.

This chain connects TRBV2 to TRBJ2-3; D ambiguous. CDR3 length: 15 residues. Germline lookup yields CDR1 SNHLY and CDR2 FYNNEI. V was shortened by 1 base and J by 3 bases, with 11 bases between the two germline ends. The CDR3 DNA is TGTGCCAGCAGTGAAGTTGGGATAGGGACAGATACGCAGTATTTT. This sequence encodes CASSEVGIGTDTQYF. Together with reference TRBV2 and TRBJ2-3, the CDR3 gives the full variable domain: EPEVTQTPSHQVTQMGQEVILRCVPISNHLYFYWYRQILGQKVEFLVSFYNNEISEKSEIFDDQFSVERPDGSNFTLKIRSTKLEDSAMYFCASSEVGIGTDTQYFGPGTRLTVL.

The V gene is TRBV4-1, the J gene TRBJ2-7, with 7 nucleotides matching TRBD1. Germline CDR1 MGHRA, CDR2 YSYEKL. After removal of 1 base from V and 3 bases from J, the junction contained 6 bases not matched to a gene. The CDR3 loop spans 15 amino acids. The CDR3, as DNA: TGCGCCAGCAGCCAAGGGTCGGCAGGGGGCTACGAGCAGTACTTC. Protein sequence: CASSQGSAGGYEQYF.

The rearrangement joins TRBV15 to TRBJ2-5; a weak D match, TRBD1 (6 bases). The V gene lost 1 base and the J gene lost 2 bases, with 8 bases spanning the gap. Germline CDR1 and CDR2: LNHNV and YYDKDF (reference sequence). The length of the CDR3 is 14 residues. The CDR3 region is CATSRVGAQETQYF. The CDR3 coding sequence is TGTGCCACCAGCAGAGTGGGGGCTCAAGAGACCCAGTACTTC.

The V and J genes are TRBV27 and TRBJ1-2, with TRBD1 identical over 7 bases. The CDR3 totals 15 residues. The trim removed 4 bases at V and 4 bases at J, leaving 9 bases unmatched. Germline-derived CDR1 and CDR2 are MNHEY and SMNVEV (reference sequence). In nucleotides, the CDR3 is TGTGCCAGCAGTTCCGCGTCCTGGGACAGCTATGGCTACACCTTC. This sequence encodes CASSSASWDSYGYTF.

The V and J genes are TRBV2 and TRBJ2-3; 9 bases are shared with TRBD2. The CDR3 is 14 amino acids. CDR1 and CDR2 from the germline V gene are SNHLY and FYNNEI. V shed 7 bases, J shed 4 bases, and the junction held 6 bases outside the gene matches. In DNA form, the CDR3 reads TGTGCCAGCAAGTTGGTAGCGGGGGCAGATACGCAGTATTTT. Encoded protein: CASKLVAGADTQYF.

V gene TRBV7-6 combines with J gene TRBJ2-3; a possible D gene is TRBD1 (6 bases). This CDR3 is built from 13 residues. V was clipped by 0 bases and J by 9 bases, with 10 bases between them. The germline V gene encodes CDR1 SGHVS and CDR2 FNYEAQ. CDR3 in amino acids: CASSLALDSTQYF. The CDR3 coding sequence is TGTGCCAGCAGCTTAGCTTTGGACAGCACGCAGTATTTT.

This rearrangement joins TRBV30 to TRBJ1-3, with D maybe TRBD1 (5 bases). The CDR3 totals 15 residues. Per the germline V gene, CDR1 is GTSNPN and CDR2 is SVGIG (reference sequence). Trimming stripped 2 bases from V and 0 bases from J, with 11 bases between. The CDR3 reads CAWSRRGGSGNTIYF. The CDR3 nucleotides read TGTGCCTGGAGTCGCCGGGGGGGCTCTGGAAACACCATATATTTT.

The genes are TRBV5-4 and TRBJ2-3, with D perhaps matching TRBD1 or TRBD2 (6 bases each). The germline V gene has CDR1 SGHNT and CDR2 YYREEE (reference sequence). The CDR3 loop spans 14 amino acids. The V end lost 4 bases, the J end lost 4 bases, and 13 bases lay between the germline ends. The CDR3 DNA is TGTGCCAGCAGCCGTGGGGGGCAGGCAGATACGCAGTATTTT. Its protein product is CASSRGGQADTQYF.

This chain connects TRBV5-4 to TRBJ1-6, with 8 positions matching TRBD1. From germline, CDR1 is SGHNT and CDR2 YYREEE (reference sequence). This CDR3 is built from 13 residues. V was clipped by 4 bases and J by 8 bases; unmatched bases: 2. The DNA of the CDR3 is TGTGCCAGCAGCGGACAGGGTGATTCACCCCTCCACTTT. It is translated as CASSGQGDSPLHF. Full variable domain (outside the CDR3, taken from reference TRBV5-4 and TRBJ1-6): ETGVTQSPTHLIKTRGQQVTLRCSSQSGHNTVSWYQQALGQGPQFIFQYYREEENGRGNFPPRFSGLQFPNYSSELNVNALELDDSALYLCASSGQGDSPLHFGNGTRLTVT.

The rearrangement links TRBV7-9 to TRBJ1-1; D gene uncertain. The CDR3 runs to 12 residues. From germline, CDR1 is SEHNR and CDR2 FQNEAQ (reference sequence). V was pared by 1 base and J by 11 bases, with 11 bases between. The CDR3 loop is CASSLGNTKAFF. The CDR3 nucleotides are TGTGCCAGCAGCTTAGGGAATACGAAGGCTTTCTTT.

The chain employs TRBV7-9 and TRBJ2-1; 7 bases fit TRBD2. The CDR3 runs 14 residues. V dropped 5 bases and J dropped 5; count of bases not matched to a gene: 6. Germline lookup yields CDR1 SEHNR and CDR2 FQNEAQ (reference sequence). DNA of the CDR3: TGTGCCAGCAGCCGGGAGCGGGGACACAATGAGCAGTTCTTC. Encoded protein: CASSRERGHNEQFF.

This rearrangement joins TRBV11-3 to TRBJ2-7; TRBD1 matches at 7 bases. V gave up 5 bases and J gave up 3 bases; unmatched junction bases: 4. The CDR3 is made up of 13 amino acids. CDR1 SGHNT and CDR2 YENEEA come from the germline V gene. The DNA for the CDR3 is TGTGCCAGCAGCCTGGGACAGATCTACGAGCAGTACTTC. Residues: CASSLGQIYEQYF.

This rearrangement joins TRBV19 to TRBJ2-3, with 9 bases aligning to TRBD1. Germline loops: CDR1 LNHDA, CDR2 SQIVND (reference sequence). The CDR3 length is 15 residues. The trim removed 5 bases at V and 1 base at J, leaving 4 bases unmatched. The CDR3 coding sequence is TGTGCCAGTAGTCAGAGGACAGGGGGCACAGATACGCAGTATTTT. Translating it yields CASSQRTGGTDTQYF.

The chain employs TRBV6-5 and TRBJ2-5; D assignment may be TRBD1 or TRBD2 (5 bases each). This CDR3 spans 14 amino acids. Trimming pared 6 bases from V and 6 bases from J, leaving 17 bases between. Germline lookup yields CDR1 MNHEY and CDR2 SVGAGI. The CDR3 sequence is CASSRGLWEKTQYF. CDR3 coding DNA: TGTGCCAGCAGCCGGGGCCTCTGGGAGAAGACCCAGTACTTC.

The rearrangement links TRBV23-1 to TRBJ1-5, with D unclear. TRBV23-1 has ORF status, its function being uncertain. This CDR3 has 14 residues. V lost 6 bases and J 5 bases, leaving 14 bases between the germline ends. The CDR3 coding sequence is TGCGCCAGCAGCCTCCGAGGAGCGGATCAGCCCCAGCATTTT. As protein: CASSLRGADQPQHF.

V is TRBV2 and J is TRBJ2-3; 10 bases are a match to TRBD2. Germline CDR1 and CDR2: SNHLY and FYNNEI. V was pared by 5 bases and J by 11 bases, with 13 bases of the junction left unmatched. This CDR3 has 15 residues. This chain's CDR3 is CASSPSVVSGGKQYF. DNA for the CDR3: TGTGCCAGCAGTCCATCGGTGGTTAGCGGGGGGAAGCAGTATTTT.

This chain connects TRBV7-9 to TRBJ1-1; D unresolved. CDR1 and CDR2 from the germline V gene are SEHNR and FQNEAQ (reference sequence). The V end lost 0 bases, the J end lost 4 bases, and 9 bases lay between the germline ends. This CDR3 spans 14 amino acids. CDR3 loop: CASSLAVELTEAFF. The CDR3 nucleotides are TGTGCCAGCAGCTTAGCGGTCGAACTCACTGAAGCTTTCTTT.

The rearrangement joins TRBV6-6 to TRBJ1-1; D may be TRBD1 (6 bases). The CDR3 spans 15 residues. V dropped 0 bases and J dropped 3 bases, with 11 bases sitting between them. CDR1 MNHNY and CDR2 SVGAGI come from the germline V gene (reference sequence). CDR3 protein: CASSYSGGEDTEAFF. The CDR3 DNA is TGTGCCAGCAGTTACTCAGGGGGGGAGGACACTGAAGCTTTCTTT.

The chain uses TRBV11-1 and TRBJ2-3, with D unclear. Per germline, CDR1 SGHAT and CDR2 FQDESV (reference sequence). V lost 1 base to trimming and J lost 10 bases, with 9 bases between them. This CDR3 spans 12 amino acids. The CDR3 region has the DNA TGTGCCAGCAGCTTAGAGCTCAGTCCGCAGTATTTT. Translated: CASSLELSPQYF.

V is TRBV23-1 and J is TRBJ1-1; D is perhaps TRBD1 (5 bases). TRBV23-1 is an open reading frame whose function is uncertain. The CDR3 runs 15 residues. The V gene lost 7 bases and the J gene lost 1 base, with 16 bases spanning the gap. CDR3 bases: TGCGCCAGCACCCGCCGCGAGGGGTCGAACACTGAAGCTTTCTTT. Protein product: CASTRREGSNTEAFF.

CDR3 in DNA: TGCAGTGCTAGGCCCCTAGACACCATATATTTT. This codes for CSARPLDTIYF. The chain couples TRBV20-1 to TRBJ1-3, with D unresolved. With 3 bases removed from V and 8 bases from J, the gap between germline ends came to 8 bases. CDR3 size: 11 residues. Germline V lookup: CDR1 DFQATT, CDR2 SNEGSKA (reference sequence).

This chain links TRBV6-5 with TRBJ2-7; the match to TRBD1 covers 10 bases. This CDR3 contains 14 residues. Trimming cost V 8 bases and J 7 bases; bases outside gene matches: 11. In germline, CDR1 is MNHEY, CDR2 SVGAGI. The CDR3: CASGGGQGGEEQYF. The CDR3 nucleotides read TGTGCCAGCGGCGGCGGACAGGGGGGGGAGGAGCAGTACTTC.

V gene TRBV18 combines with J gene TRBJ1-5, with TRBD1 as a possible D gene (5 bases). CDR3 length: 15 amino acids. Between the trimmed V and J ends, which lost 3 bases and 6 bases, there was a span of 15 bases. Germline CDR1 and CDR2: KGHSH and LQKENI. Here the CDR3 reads CASSPKVGAGQPQHF. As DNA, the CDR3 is TGTGCCAGCTCACCGAAGGTAGGGGCAGGTCAGCCCCAGCATTTT.

This chain's CDR3 is CASSLVGAVLSSYNEQFF. The CDR3 region has the DNA TGTGCCAGCAGCTTGGTCGGAGCGGTTTTGAGCTCCTACAATGAGCAGTTCTTC. This chain joins TRBV5-6 and TRBJ2-1, with D tentatively TRBD2 (5 bases). Germline V lookup: CDR1 SGHDT, CDR2 YYEEEE. The CDR3 is 18 amino acids. V was shortened by 0 bases and J by 0 bases, with 16 bases between the two germline ends. The full variable domain, with the rest looked up from reference TRBV5-6 and TRBJ2-1, is DAGVTQSPTHLIKTRGQQVTLRCSPKSGHDTVSWYQQALGQGPQFIFQYYEEEERQRGNFPDRFSGHQFPNYSSELNVNALLLGDSALYLCASSLVGAVLSSYNEQFFGPGTRLTVL.

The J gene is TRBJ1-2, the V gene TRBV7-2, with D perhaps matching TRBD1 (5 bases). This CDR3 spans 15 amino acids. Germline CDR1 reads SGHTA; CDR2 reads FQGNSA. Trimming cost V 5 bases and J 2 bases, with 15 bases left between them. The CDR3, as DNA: TGTGCCAGCAGCCTCCCGGGGCCCGAGAACTATGGCTACACCTTC. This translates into CASSLPGPENYGYTF.